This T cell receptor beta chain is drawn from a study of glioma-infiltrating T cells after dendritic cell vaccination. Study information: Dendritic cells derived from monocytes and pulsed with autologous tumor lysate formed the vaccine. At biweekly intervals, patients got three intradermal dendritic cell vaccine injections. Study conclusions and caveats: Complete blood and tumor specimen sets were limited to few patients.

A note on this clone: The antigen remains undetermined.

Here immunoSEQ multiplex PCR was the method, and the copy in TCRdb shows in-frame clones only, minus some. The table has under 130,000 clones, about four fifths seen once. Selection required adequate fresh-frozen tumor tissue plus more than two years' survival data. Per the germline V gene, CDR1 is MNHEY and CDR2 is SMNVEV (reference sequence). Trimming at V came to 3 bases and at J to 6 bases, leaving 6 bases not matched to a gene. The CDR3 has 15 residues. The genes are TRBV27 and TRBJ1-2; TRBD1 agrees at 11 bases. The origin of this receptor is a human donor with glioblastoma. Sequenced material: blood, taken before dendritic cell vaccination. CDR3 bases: TGTGCCAGCAGTTTCCTTGGACAGGGGGCGAATGGCTACACCTTC. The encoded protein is CASSFLGQGANGYTF.